This paragraph reports one TCR beta chain. Its antigen remains unknown. This table comes from immunoSEQ multiplex PCR, and its TCRdb copy is limited to in-frame clones, with some not included. The sample has tens of thousands of clones; over 85% are singletons. Germline V gene lookup returns CDR1 SGHNT and CDR2 YYREEE (reference sequence). Deletions cut 0 bases from V and 2 bases from J, with 10 bases between. The CDR3 has 15 residues. The data originate from a study of cytomegalovirus exposure and HLA in healthy donors. General study points: A list of 150 to 200 TCR beta chains associated with cytomegalovirus was given. Specificity for CMV antigens was confirmed in vitro for a few of the CMV-associated chains.

Donors were drawn from the approximately 120-subject validation cohort, separate from the roughly 610-subject first cohort. The chain couples TRBV5-4 to TRBJ2-3; tentatively, D is TRBD2 (6 bases). The source is a woman in her late teens or twenties in good health and CMV-seropositive. The sample consisted of PBMCs. The CDR3 nucleotides are TGTGCCAGCAGCTTGGTTAGCGGTCCCACAGATACGCAGTATTTT. It codes for CASSLVSGPTDTQYF.